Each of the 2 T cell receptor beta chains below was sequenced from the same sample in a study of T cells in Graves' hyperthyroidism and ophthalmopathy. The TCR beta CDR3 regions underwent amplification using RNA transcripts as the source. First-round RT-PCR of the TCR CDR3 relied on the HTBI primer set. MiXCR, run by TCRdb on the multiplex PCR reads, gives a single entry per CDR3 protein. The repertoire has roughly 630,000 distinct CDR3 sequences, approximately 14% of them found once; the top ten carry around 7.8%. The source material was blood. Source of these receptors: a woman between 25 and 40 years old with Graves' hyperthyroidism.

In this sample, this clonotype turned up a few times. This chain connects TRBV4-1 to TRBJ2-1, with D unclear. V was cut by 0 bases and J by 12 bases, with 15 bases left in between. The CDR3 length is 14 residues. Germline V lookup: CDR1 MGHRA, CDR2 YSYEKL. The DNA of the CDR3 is TGCGCCAGCAGCCAAGAAAGGGCCGGAAGGGCGCAGTTCTTC. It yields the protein CASSQERAGRAQFF.

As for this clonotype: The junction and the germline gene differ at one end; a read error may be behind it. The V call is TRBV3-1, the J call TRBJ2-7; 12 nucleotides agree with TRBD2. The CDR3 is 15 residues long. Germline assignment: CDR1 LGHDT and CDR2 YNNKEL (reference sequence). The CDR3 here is CASSRTSGASDEQYF. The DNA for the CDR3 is TGTGCCAGCAGCCGGACTAGCGGGGCCTCCGACGAGCAGTACTTC.